This entry features one TCR beta chain sequence. It has no known antigen specificity. Nothing much larger sits one base from this clone, and base qualities are not available. The data derive from a study of shared clonotypes between healthy human individuals (dated by TCRdb to between 2020 and 2021). Concerning the study at large: A few men and a couple of women, aged 18 to 49 years, made up the cohort. Per donor, three plates each were used for CD4 naive and CD4 memory, two for CD8 naive, and one for CD8 memory. To estimate repertoire size and how much clonotypes are shared between individuals, the study performed deep sequencing of blood TCR repertoires from about five healthy adults. To increase sequencing depth and limit assay-specific biases, different laboratories used diverse techniques to prepare libraries and sequence TCR repertoires. Each donor's leukapheresis produced roughly between roughly 0.94 and 9.5 billion PBMCs. General findings and caveats noted by the study authors: Pairwise subsampling led to the expectation that sequencing depth would affect the degree of clonotype sharing among donors. Rarefaction of sorted-subset datasets indicated incomplete sequencing despite the large sequencing depth. Higher generation probabilities were observed for clonotypes shared by all four sorted-subset donors than for non-shared clonotypes. The genetic and exposure-history diversity represented was limited by the small number of donors. Only blood was sampled, and tissue TCR repertoires likely differ from those in blood. Sharing across four donors was observed for about 4.8% of naive CD4, 3.5% of naive CD8, 2% to 2.5% of memory CD4, and around 0.4% of memory CD8 clonotypes. Naive subsets generally had larger estimated clonotype richness than memory subsets did.

The V end loses 5 bases and the J end loses 3 bases, and a stretch of 4 bases separates them. Taken from cysteine to phenylalanine, the CDR3 has 11 residues. This entry keeps only the CDR3 DNA: 33 bases, framed from base 1. CDR1 SGHTA and CDR2 FQGNSA were looked up in the germline V gene. Using the deep immunoSEQ assay, TCR CDR3 regions were amplified from genomic DNA by multiplex PCR. Extracted genomic DNA from each cell subset was spread evenly across all wells of several immunoSEQ 96-well plates, with each plate serving as a replicate. For sorted subsets, each replicate PCR was loaded with roughly 0.2 ug genomic DNA, equivalent to 25,000 to 35,000 T cell genomes. The purified libraries were quantified using a Qubit 3.0 fluorometer, sized with a Bioanalyzer 2100, and then quantified again using the KAPA Library Quantification kit. A separate single-read 150-cycle Illumina NextSeq 550 flow cell was used to sequence each immunoSEQ 96-well plate. On the study's bioinformatics: Because the immunoSEQ output held only junctional sequences and lacked quality scores, the filtering could not match the filtering applied to full-length reads. Sequences were annotated with PyIR, a Python wrapper for IgBLAST v1.9, and V/J genes and CDR3 were assigned using IMGT germline references. Reads with weak V/J assignments (E-value above 1e-6), missing CDR3, stop codons, out-of-frame junctions, or ambiguous translated residues were removed. A V3J clonotype was defined by an identical inferred V gene, J gene, and CDR3 amino acid sequence. To compute the percentage overlap between repertoires, the number of shared unique clonotypes was divided by the size of the smaller repertoire. Repertoire richness was assessed with RTK rarefaction, the Chao1 estimator, and Recon v2.1 estimates of unobserved clonotypes. Generation probabilities were computed with OLGA for all TCRbeta clonotypes obtained by the gDNA method from several donors. Entries here come from immuneACCESS through TCRdb and include only in-frame sequences with V and J called. Some clones fail to appear in such tables; in the studies checked, an unresolved V gene covers under half of the shortfall, and the cause of the remainder is unknown. The V and J calls and clone size were taken over from that table, and D and trimming were inferred from the DNA. For this sample the table gives about 2 million clones, of which 85% to 95% were detected only once. The ten largest account for 0.13% of the sample.

Healthy HIV-negative adults with no recently reported acute infections or vaccinations were included as donors. Only Caucasian adults living in Nashville, Tennessee, USA were represented among the donors. CD4+ T cells were enriched through magnetic negative selection, after which naive cells were positively selected on CD45RA and the remaining negative fraction served as the memory subset. Blood was collected by leukapheresis, and PBMCs were isolated by Ficoll-Histopaque density gradient centrifugation and then cryopreserved in liquid nitrogen vapor phase. Analytical flow cytometry was used to check the purity and quantity of each magnetically sorted T cell population. Genomic DNA was isolated from every sorted fraction and measured by UV absorbance on a Nanodrop 2000c.

The clonotype originates from a man aged 18-30 years in good health. The chain is made from TRBV7-2 and TRBJ1-2; the D gene is unclear. Specimen: naive CD4+ T cells sorted from blood. The label giving this sample's cell subset or site can be read as: CD45RA+ positively selected. The CDR3 in this case is CASSADYGYTF. The DNA sequence is given as TGTGCCAGCAGCGCGGACTATGGCTACACCTTC.